The 10 T cell receptor beta chains presented below share a single source sample, sequenced in a study of T cells in localized non-small cell lung cancer. Measured with immunoSEQ multiplex PCR; TCRdb has only the in-frame clones, and not every one. The sample holds around 35,000 clones, 70% to 90% seen once. This sample comprised peripheral blood, obtained before any cancer treatment. The origin of the receptors is a woman aged 40-69 years with stage I lung adenocarcinoma.

This chain connects TRBV28 to TRBJ1-1; D gene ambiguous. Trimming took off 1 base at V and 0 bases at J, with 6 bases between the two ends. This CDR3 is built from 14 residues. The germline V gene has CDR1 MDHEN and CDR2 SYDVKM. Here the CDR3 reads CASSLFTLNTEAFF. CDR3 coding DNA: TGTGCCAGCAGTTTATTTACATTGAACACTGAAGCTTTCTTT.

The CDR3 nucleotides are TGTGCCAGCAGCCCCGAAGTCACCCTGGTAGCTTTCTTT. This encodes CASSPEVTLVAFF. The chain is built from TRBV2 and TRBJ1-1; D is unclear. The CDR3 loop spans 13 amino acids. The germline V and J ends were trimmed by 6 bases and 10 bases, with 18 bases remaining between them. CDR1 SNHLY and CDR2 FYNNEI come from the germline V gene.

This clone has only a few counts. J is TRBJ1-1 and V is TRBV20-1; perhaps TRBD1 as D (6 bases). Trimming removed 5 bases from V and 5 bases from J, with 9 bases in between. The CDR3 totals 11 residues. The germline CDR1 and CDR2 sequences are DFQATT and SNEGSKA (reference sequence). The CDR3 is CSALGGTEAFF. CDR3 nucleotides: TGCAGTGCTTTAGGGGGGACTGAAGCTTTCTTT.

The count of this clone is one. The rearrangement joins TRBV5-1 to TRBJ1-4, with TRBD1 matching over 8 bases. The V and J ends lost 4 bases and 5 bases, in that order; junction bases with no gene match: 7. The CDR3 length is 15 residues. CDR1 is SGHRS, CDR2 YFSETQ, per germline. Here the CDR3 reads CASSHGQGANEKLFF. CDR3 nucleotide sequence: TGCGCCAGCAGCCACGGACAGGGAGCCAATGAAAAACTGTTTTTT.

This chain joins TRBV18 and TRBJ2-3; 8 nucleotides agree with TRBD1. The CDR3 has 15 residues. Trimming took 5 bases from V and 6 from J; bases not matched to a gene: 10. CDR1 is KGHSH, CDR2 LQKENI, per germline. In DNA, the CDR3 is TGTGCCAGCTCATTCAGGCGGACAGGGAGGGATACGCAGTATTTT. Translated: CASSFRRTGRDTQYF.

This clone has a handful of counts. The chain employs TRBV10-1 and TRBJ1-6; the D is unclear. Per the germline V gene, CDR1 is WNHNN and CDR2 is SYGVQD (reference sequence). V was shortened by 3 bases and J by 6 bases, with 9 bases between the two germline ends. The CDR3 consists of 14 residues. CDR3 protein: CASSERLSNSPLHF. The CDR3 coding sequence is TGCGCCAGCAGTGAACGACTTAGTAATTCACCCCTCCACTTT.

The CDR3 bases are TGTGCCAGCAGTTTACCTGGGACGAGGGTCCACGAGCAGTACTTC. This sequence encodes CASSLPGTRVHEQYF. V is TRBV28 and J is TRBJ2-7, with D perhaps TRBD1 or TRBD2 (5 bases each). V was pared by 2 bases and J by 5 bases, with 16 bases between. Germline V gene lookup returns CDR1 MDHEN and CDR2 SYDVKM. The CDR3 spans 15 residues.

The V call is TRBV6-1, the J call TRBJ2-7, with no clear D. The CDR3 length is 13 residues. Trimming stripped 2 bases from V and 7 bases from J, with 12 bases between. Germline V gives CDR1 MNHNS, CDR2 SASEGT. CDR3 amino acids: CASSELAEPEQYF. CDR3 nucleotides: TGTGCCAGCAGTGAATTGGCAGAACCAGAGCAGTACTTC.

The V call is TRBV9, the J call TRBJ2-2, with TRBD2 identical over 8 bases. V lost 4 bases to trimming and J lost 3 bases; unmatched junction nucleotides: 8. CDR3 size: 16 residues. The V gene's germline CDR1 is SGDLS and CDR2 YYNGEE. This chain's CDR3 is CASSLPAGEYTGELFF. The DNA for the CDR3 is TGTGCCAGCAGCCTTCCAGCGGGGGAGTACACCGGGGAGCTGTTTTTT.

The CDR3 loop reads CASSGTGGPDTQYF. The CDR3 DNA sequence: TGTGCCAGCAGTGGCACGGGGGGGCCAGATACGCAGTATTTT. The chain uses TRBV6-4 and TRBJ2-3, with 8 bases identical to TRBD2. CDR1 is MRHNA and CDR2 is SNTAGT in the germline V gene. V lost 4 bases and J lost 4; bases outside the gene matches: 4. The CDR3 is 14 residues long.